A selection of T cell receptor beta chains follows, all from one sample in a study of glioma-infiltrating T cells after dendritic cell vaccination. Data came from immunoSEQ multiplex PCR; TCRdb stores just in-frame clones and leaves some out. The sample lists tens of thousands of clones; approximately 90% were seen once. Sequenced material: blood, taken before dendritic cell vaccination. All receptors come from a human donor with glioblastoma. CDR3s include the opening cysteine and the closing phenylalanine or tryptophan. The order of the fields is clone size, J gene, D gene, V gene, CDR3 protein, CDR3 DNA. The D gene is left open where the match is weak. Clone size is shown for a subset of rows, as once, few, many or a class of expanded clone.

>NA|TRBJ2-3|TRBD2|TRBV7-6
CASSFQTSSADTQYF
TGTGCCAGCAGCTTCCAGACTAGCAGCGCAGATACGCAGTATTTT
>NA|TRBJ2-7|NA|TRBV7-3
CASSFNEQYF
TGTGCCAGCAGCTTTAACGAGCAGTACTTC
>NA|TRBJ2-7|TRBD2|TRBV27
CASSLGLSYEQYF
TGTGCCAGCAGTTTGGGACTATCCTACGAGCAGTACTTC
>NA|TRBJ1-5|NA|TRBV2
CASREGLSNQPQHF
TGTGCCAGCAGGGAGGGGCTTAGCAATCAGCCCCAGCATTTT
>NA|TRBJ1-1|TRBD1|TRBV5-1
CASSLGGTGDTEAFF
TGCGCCAGCAGCTTGGGTGGGACAGGGGACACTGAAGCTTTCTTT
>NA|TRBJ1-2|TRBD1|TRBV13
CASSPSRIGQGVIGDTF
TGTGCCAGCAGCCCCTCCAGAATTGGACAGGGTGTGATTGGAGACACCTTC
>NA|TRBJ2-3|TRBD1|TRBV6-4
CASSPMGQGVDTQYF
TGTGCCAGCAGCCCTATGGGACAGGGGGTAGATACGCAGTATTTT
>once|TRBJ1-1|TRBD1|TRBV5-1
CASRLQGANTEAFF
TGCGCCAGCAGGTTACAGGGGGCCAACACTGAAGCTTTCTTT
>NA|TRBJ1-1|TRBD1|TRBV19
CATREGAAFF
TGTGCCACCCGGGAGGGGGCGGCTTTCTTT
>once|TRBJ1-2|NA|TRBV5-1
CASSLGGRDGGYTF
TGCGCCAGCAGCTTGGGTGGCAGGGATGGTGGCTACACCTTC
>few|TRBJ1-3|NA|TRBV2
CASSGPGGPGNTIYF
TGTGCCAGCAGCGGGCCGGGGGGCCCTGGAAACACCATATATTTT
>NA|TRBJ2-1|NA|TRBV29-1
CSVPLGSYNERFF
TGCAGCGTCCCGCTCGGGTCCTACAATGAGCGGTTCTTC
>few|TRBJ1-2|TRBD1|TRBV6-6
CATDLQGSDYGYTF
TGTGCCACCGACCTACAGGGGAGTGACTATGGCTACACCTTC
>once|TRBJ2-7|TRBD1|TRBV6-1
CASSEIRDRDYEQYF
TGTGCCAGCAGTGAAATTAGGGACAGGGATTACGAGCAGTACTTC
>NA|TRBJ2-7|NA|TRBV5-6
CASSLGRWQQYF
TGTGCCAGCAGCTTGGGTCGCTGGCAACAGTACTTC
>NA|TRBJ2-2|NA|TRBV2
CASRERGWLTGELFF
TGTGCCAGCAGAGAAAGAGGGTGGCTCACCGGGGAGCTGTTTTTT
>NA|TRBJ1-2|TRBD1|TRBV6-1
CASSEQQGYYGYTF
TGTGCCAGCAGCGAGCAACAGGGGTACTATGGCTACACCTTC
>NA|TRBJ1-2|TRBD1|TRBV4-2
CASSQEGTGINYGYTF
TGTGCCAGCAGCCAAGAAGGGACAGGGATCAACTATGGCTACACCTTC
>NA|TRBJ1-2|TRBD1|TRBV19
CASRTGDYGYTF
TGTGCCAGCCGGACAGGGGACTATGGCTACACCTTC
>NA|TRBJ2-7|NA|TRBV5-4
CASSLVGQGSYEQYF
TGTGCCAGCAGCTTGGTTGGTCAGGGCTCCTACGAGCAGTACTTC
>NA|TRBJ1-1|TRBD1|TRBV5-6
CASSGGQALMNTEAFF
TGTGCCAGCAGCGGCGGACAGGCCCTTATGAACACTGAAGCTTTCTTT
>NA|TRBJ2-5|NA|TRBV29-1
CSVSGIQGRGTQYF
TGCAGCGTCTCCGGGATACAGGGCAGGGGGACCCAGTACTTC
>NA|TRBJ2-1|NA|TRBV2
CASSGTPGGEQFF
TGTGCCAGCAGTGGTACCCCTGGAGGTGAGCAGTTCTTC
>NA|TRBJ2-3|NA|TRBV6-1
CATQHKSDTQYF
TGTGCCACGCAACACAAATCAGATACGCAGTATTTT
>NA|TRBJ2-1|NA|TRBV20-1
CSARRGSEQFF
TGCAGTGCTAGACGGGGGAGTGAGCAGTTCTTC
>NA|TRBJ2-3|TRBD2|TRBV27
CAVRGGYTQYF
TGTGCCGTTCGGGGGGGTTATACGCAGTATTTT
>NA|TRBJ2-2|NA|TRBV5-1
CASDPGQTNTGELFF
TGCGCCAGCGACCCGGGACAAACAAACACCGGGGAGCTGTTTTTT
>NA|TRBJ1-5|NA|TRBV27
CASSHTGIQPQHF
TGTGCCAGCAGCCACACAGGGATTCAGCCCCAGCATTTT
>NA|TRBJ2-7|NA|TRBV5-1
CASTIGQAYEQYF
TGCGCCAGCACGATAGGACAAGCCTACGAGCAGTACTTC
>NA|TRBJ1-2|NA|TRBV15
CATSRVVNREGVYGYTF
TGTGCCACCAGCAGAGTAGTTAACAGGGAAGGGGTCTATGGCTACACCTTC
>NA|TRBJ1-1|NA|TRBV5-6
CASSFPAMNTEAFF
TGTGCCAGCAGCTTTCCCGCTATGAACACTGAAGCTTTCTTT
>NA|TRBJ2-1|NA|TRBV7-6
CASSQSGNLPDNEQFF
TGTGCCAGCAGCCAATCCGGGAACCTTCCGGACAATGAGCAGTTCTTC